Shown below are 4 T cell receptor beta chains from a single sample sequenced in a study of CD8+CD57+ T cells in acquired aplastic anemia. Both TCR beta VDJ combination and CDR3 sequence profiling were carried out. Genomic DNA was the template for this profiling. TCRdb reprocessed the reads with MiXCR, giving one entry per CDR3 protein. Of 120,000 or so distinct CDR3 sequences in the sample, over 55% were seen once. Previously, flow cytometry had revealed CD8+CD57+ cell expansion in the patients chosen for sequencing. Sequencing was carried out using sorted CD4+, CD8+, or CD8+CD57+ T cells (not recorded which) from PBMCs. All receptors derive from a human donor with aplastic anemia.

In this sample, this clonotype turned up once. The rearrangement links TRBV15 to TRBJ2-7, with a weak D call TRBD1 (6 bases). V gave up 3 bases and J gave up 7 bases, with 16 bases separating them. Germline V gene data show CDR1 as LNHNV and CDR2 as YYDKDF (reference sequence). The CDR3 has 14 residues. CDR3 protein: CATSSLGQGLEQYF. In nucleotides, the CDR3 is TGTGCCACCAGCAGCTTAGGTCAGGGGCTTGAGCAGTACTTC. Variable domain in full (rest from reference TRBV15 and TRBJ2-7): DAMVIQNPRYQVTQFGKPVTLSCSQTLNHNVMYWYQQKSSQAPKLLFHYYDKDFNNEADTPDNFQSRRPNTSFCFLDIRSPGLGDTAMYLCATSSLGQGLEQYFGPGTRLTVT.

Concerning this clonotype itself: Possible read error: a much larger clone is one base away. The rearrangement uses TRBV6-5 and TRBJ1-2, with no clear D. The length of the CDR3 is 14 residues. Germline-derived CDR1 and CDR2 are MNHEY and SVGAGI. Trimming took off 4 bases at V and 4 bases at J, with 13 bases between the two ends. The CDR3: CASSCEGEVYGYTF. Written as DNA, the CDR3 is TGTGCCAGCAGTTGCGAAGGAGAAGTCTATGGCTACACCTTC.

This clonotype was seen a handful of times. The chain has TRBV29-1 and TRBJ2-1; TRBD2 matches at 7 bases. Germline trimming cut 4 bases from V and 7 bases from J; bases unmatched to any gene: 10. Germline V gives CDR1 SQVTM, CDR2 ANQGSEA. CDR3 length equals 14 residues. The CDR3 spells CSVVGGVVGNEQFF. The CDR3 region has the DNA TGCAGCGTTGTGGGGGGGGTGGTGGGAAATGAGCAGTTCTTC.

This clonotype was counted at least ten times. The J gene is TRBJ1-5, the V gene TRBV6-1, with 12 bases lining up with TRBD1. The CDR3 contains 15 residues. J lost 5 bases, V lost 6 bases, and 5 bases had no gene match. The germline V gene has CDR1 MNHNS and CDR2 SASEGT. DNA of the CDR3: TGTGCCAGCAGCTCCGGGACAGGGGGCGATCAGCCCCAGCATTTT. Encoded protein: CASSSGTGGDQPQHF.